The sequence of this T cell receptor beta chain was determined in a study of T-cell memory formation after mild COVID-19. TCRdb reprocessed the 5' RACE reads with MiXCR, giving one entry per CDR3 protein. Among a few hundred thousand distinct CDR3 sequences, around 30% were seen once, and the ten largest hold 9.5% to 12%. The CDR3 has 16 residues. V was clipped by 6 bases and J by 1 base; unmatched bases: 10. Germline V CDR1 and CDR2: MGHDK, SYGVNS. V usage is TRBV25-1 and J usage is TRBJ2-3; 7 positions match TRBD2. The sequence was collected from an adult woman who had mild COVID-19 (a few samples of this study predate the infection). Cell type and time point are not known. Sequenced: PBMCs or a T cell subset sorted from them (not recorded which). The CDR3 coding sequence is TGTGCCAGCAGCCCGACTAGCCTAGGGGGCACAGATACGCAGTATTTT. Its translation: CASSPTSLGGTDTQYF.